By frequency in the sample, the clone carrying this TCR beta chain is medium-sized (0.01 to 0.1%). The target antigen is unknown. A universal primer site was added by template switching, and unique molecular identifiers were carried by the cDNA. Each CDR3 protein is one row after TCRdb ran MiXCR on the 5' RACE reads. Among about 210,000 distinct CDR3 sequences listed, around 9.6% were seen once. The data derive from a study of identical twins. Study-wide results and caveats: Invariant cells of the MAIT and iNKT types might have partly distorted the zero-insertion analyses.

Germline lookup yields CDR1 SGHDN and CDR2 FVKESK. V lost 0 bases, J lost 2 bases, and 12 bases stayed unmatched. The CDR3 runs 18 residues. This receptor was taken from a woman aged 18-30 years in good health. V is TRBV14 and J is TRBJ2-5, with TRBD2 matching over 7 bases. The sample comprised memory (CD45RO+) T cells sorted from blood. This CDR3 is CASSQESLTSLRQETQYF. Here the CDR3 DNA reads TGTGCCAGCAGCCAAGAATCTTTGACTAGCCTTCGTCAAGAGACCCAGTACTTC.